The T cell receptor (beta chain) described here comes from a study of blood T cells in healthy people across ages. On the study more broadly: The template switching approach captured approximately one barcoded beta molecule for every two T cells.

Trimming cost V 5 bases and J 7 bases; bases outside gene matches: 9. CDR1 is SGHTA, CDR2 FQGNSA, per germline. The CDR3 consists of 15 residues. Extraction yielded at least 6 micrograms of total RNA per sample. The use of a sample-barcoded 5' primer and a J-beta primer mix characterized a second PCR of about 7 to 12 cycles. The yield of each sample was at least 2.5 million CDR3-containing paired-end reads. TCRdb processed the 5' RACE reads anew with MiXCR; each CDR3 protein has one entry. The sample lists 1.4 million or so distinct CDR3 sequences, approximately 42% occurring once. The clonotype originates from a woman aged 18-29 years in good health. The sequencing sample was made of blood. The genes are TRBV7-2 and TRBJ1-4, with 8 bases identical to TRBD1. The CDR3 reads CASSPPRTGSEKLFF. The CDR3 nucleotides are TGTGCCAGCAGCCCACCCCGGACAGGGTCTGAAAAACTGTTTTTT.